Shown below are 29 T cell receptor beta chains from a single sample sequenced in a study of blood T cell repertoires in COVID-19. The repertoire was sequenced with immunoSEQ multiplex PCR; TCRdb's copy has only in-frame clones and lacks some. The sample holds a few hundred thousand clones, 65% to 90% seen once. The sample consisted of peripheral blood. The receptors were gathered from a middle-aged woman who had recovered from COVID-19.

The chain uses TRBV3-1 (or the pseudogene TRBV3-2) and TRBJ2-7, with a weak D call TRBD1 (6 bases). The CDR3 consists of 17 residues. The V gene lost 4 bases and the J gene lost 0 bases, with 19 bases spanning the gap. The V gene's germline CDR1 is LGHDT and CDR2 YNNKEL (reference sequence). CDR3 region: CASSRPTDRKFSYEQYF. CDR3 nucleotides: TGTGCCAGCAGCCGGCCTACAGACAGGAAATTCTCCTACGAGCAGTACTTC.

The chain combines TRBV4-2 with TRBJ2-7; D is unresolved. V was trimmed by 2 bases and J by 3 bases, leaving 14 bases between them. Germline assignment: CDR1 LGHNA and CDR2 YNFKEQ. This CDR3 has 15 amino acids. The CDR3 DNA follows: TGTGCCAGCAGCCAAAATGTAGAACGATTCTACGAGCAGTACTTC. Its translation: CASSQNVERFYEQYF.

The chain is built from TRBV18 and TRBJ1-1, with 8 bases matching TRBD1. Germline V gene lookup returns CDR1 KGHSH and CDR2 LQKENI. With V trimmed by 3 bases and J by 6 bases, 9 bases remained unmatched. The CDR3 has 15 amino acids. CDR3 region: CASSPQRQGRPEAFF. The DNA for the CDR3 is TGTGCCAGCTCACCTCAGCGACAGGGGAGGCCTGAAGCTTTCTTT.

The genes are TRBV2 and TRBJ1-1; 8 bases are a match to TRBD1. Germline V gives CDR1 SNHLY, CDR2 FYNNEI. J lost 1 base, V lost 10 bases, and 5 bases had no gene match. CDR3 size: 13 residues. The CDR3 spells CAIPGTGNTEAFF. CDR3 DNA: TGTGCCATTCCCGGGACAGGGAACACTGAAGCTTTCTTT.

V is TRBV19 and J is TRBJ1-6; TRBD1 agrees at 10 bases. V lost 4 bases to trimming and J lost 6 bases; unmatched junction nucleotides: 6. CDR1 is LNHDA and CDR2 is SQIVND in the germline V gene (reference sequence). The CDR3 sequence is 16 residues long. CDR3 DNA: TGTGCCAGTAGTAGAACCGGACAGGGGGTTAATTCACCCCTCCACTTT. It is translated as CASSRTGQGVNSPLHF.

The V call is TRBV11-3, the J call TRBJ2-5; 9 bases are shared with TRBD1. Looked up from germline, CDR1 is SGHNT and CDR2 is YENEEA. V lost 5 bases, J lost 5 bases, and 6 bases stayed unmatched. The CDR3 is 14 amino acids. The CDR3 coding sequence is TGTGCCAGCAGCCTCGGGACAGGGAGGGAGACCCAGTACTTC. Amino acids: CASSLGTGRETQYF.

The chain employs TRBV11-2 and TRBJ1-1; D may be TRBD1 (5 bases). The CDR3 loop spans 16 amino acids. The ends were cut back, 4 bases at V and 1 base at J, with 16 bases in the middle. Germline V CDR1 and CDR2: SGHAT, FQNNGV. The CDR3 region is CASSSSGPRGNTEAFF. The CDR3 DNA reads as TGTGCCAGCAGCTCCTCTGGCCCAAGGGGGAACACTGAAGCTTTCTTT.

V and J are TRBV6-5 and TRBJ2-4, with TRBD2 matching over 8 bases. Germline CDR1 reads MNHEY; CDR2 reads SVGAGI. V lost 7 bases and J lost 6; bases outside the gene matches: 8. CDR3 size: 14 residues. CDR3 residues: CASTVRGGINIQYF. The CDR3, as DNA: TGTGCCAGCACCGTACGGGGGGGCATAAACATTCAGTACTTC.

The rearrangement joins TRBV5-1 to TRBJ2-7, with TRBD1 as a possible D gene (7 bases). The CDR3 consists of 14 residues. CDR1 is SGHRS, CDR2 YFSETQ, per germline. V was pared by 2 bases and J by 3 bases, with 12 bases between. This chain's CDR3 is CASSFTRDSYEQYF. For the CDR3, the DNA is TGCGCCAGCAGCTTTACGCGGGACAGCTACGAGCAGTACTTC.

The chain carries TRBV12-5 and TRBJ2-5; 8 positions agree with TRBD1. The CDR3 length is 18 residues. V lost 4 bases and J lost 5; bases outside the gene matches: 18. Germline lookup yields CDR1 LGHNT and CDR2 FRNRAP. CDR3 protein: CASGYLSRDRSSRETQYF. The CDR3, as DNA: TGTGCTAGTGGTTACCTGTCCCGGGACAGGTCTAGTAGGGAGACCCAGTACTTC.

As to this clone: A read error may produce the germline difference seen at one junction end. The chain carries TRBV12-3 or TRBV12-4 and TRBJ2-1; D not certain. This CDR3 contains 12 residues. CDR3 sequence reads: CASTHWYSEQFF. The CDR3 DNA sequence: TGTGCCAGCACCCACTGGTACAGTGAGCAGTTCTTC.

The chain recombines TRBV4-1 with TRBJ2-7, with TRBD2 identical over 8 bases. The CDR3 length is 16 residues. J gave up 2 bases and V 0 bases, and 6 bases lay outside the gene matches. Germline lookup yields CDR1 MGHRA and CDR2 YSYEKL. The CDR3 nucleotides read TGCGCCAGCAGCCAAGACTTGACTAGCGCGGCCTACGAGCAGTACTTC. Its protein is CASSQDLTSAAYEQYF.

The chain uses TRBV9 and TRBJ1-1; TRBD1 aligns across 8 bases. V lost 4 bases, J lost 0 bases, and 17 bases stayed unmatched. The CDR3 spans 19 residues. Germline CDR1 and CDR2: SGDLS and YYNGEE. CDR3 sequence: CASSLKPQGGWGMNTEAFF. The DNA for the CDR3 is TGTGCCAGCAGCCTAAAGCCACAGGGGGGCTGGGGCATGAACACTGAAGCTTTCTTT.

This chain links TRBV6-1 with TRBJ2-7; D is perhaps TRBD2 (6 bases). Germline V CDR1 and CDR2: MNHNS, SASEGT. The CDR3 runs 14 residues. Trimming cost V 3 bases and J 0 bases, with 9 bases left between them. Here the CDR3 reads CASSDLASSYEQYF. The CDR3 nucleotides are TGTGCCAGCAGTGACCTAGCGAGCTCCTACGAGCAGTACTTC.

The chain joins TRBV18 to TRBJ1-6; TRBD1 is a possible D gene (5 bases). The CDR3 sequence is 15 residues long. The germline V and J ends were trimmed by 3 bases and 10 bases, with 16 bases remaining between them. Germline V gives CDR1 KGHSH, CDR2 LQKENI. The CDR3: CASSPSTQGGSPLHF. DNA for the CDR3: TGTGCCAGCTCACCGTCGACGCAGGGCGGATCACCCCTCCACTTT.

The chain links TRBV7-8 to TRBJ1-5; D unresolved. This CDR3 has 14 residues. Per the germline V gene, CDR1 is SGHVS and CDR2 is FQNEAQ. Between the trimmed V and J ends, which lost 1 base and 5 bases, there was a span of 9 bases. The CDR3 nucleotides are TGTGCCAGCAGCTTAGAACCCGGGGATCAGCCCCAGCATTTT. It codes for CASSLEPGDQPQHF.

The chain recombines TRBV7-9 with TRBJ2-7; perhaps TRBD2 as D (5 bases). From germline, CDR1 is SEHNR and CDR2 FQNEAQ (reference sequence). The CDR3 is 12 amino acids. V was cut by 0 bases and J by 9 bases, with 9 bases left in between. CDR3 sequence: CASSLAAAGQYF. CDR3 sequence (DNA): TGTGCCAGCAGCTTAGCGGCCGCGGGGCAGTACTTC.

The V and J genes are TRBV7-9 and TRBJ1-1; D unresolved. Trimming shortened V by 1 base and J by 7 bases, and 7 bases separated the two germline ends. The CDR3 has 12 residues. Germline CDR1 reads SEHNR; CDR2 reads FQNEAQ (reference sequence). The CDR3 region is CASSLVAGEAFF. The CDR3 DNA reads TGTGCCAGCAGCTTAGTTGCGGGTGAAGCTTTCTTT. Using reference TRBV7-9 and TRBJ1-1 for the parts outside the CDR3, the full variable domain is DTGVSQNPRHKITKRGQNVTFRCDPISEHNRLYWYRQTLGQGPEFLTYFQNEAQLEKSRLLSDRFSAERPKGSFSTLEIQRTEQGDSAMYLCASSLVAGEAFFGQGTRLTVV.

The DNA of the CDR3 is TGTGCCAGCAGCTTAGGACAGGGGGTACTCGGCGAGCAGTACTTC. Protein: CASSLGQGVLGEQYF. This chain uses TRBV7-2 with TRBJ2-7, with TRBD1 identical over 9 bases. Germline V gene data show CDR1 as SGHTA and CDR2 as FQGNSA. Trimming at V came to 1 base and at J to 6 bases, leaving 7 bases not matched to a gene. CDR3 length equals 15 residues.

The CDR3: CASSSGWLYETQYF. In DNA, the CDR3 is TGTGCCAGCAGCTCAGGGTGGCTGTATGAGACCCAGTACTTC. The V gene is TRBV9, the J gene TRBJ2-5, with D possibly being TRBD1 (5 bases). The CDR3 contains 14 residues. Trimming left V 4 bases short and J 5 bases short, with 15 bases between. Germline lookup yields CDR1 SGDLS and CDR2 YYNGEE.

The CDR3 coding sequence is TGTGCCAGCAAAAGGAGTCAAGAGACCCAGTACTTC. It yields the protein CASKRSQETQYF. The rearrangement links TRBV2 to TRBJ2-5; D is unresolved. Per germline, CDR1 SNHLY and CDR2 FYNNEI. V was trimmed by 7 bases and J by 2 bases, leaving 8 bases between them. The CDR3 has 12 residues.

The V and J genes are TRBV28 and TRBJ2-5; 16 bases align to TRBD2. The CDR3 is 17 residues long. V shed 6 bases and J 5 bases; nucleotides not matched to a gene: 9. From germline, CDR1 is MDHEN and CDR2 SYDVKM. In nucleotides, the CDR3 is TGTGCCAGCAGAAGCCCGGGACTAGCGGGGGGGCGCGAGACCCAGTACTTC. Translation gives CASRSPGLAGGRETQYF.

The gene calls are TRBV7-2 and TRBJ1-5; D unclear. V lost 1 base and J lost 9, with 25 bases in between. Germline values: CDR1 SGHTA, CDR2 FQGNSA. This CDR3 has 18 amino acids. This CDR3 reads CASSLEVLGGMEFRPQHF. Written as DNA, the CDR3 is TGTGCCAGCAGCTTAGAAGTCTTAGGAGGGATGGAATTTCGGCCCCAGCATTTT.

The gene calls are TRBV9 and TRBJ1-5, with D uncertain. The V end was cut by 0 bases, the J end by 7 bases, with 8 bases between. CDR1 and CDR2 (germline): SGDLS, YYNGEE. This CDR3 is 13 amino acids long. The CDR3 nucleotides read TGTGCCAGCAGCGTAGGTGTATTGCAGCCCCAGCATTTT. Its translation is CASSVGVLQPQHF.

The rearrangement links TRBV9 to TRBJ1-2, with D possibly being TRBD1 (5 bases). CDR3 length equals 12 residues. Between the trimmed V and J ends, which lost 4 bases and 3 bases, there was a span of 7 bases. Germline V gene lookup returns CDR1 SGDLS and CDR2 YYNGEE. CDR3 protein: CASSSGHYGYTF. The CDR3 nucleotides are TGTGCCAGCAGCTCAGGGCACTATGGCTACACCTTC.

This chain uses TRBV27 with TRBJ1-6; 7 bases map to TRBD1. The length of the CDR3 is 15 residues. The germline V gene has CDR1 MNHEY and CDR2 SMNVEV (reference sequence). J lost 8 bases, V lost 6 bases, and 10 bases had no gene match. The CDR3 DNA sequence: TGTGCCAGCAGCCCGTTACAGGGGACGGATTCACCCCTCCACTTT. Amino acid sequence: CASSPLQGTDSPLHF.

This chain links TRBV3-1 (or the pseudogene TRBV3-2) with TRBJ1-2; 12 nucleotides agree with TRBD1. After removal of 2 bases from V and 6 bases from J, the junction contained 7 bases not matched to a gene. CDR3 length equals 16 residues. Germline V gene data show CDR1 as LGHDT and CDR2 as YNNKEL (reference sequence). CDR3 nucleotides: TGTGCCAGCAGCCAACTCACCGGGACAGGGGGCCATGGCTACACCTTC. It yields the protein CASSQLTGTGGHGYTF.

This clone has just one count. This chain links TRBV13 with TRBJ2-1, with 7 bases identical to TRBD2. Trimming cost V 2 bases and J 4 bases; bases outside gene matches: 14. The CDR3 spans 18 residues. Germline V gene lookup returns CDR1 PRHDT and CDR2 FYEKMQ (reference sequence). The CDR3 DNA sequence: TGTGCCAGCAGCTTATCCCACGGGACGCGGGGGTATTACAATGAGCAGTTCTTC. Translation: CASSLSHGTRGYYNEQFF.

CDR3 bases: TGCGCCAGCAGCCAAGGAAGAGAAAATGAAAAACTGTTTTTT. Its translation: CASSQGRENEKLFF. J is TRBJ1-4 and V is TRBV4-1; D is unresolved. Germline V gene data show CDR1 as MGHRA and CDR2 as YSYEKL. V lost 1 base and J 5 bases, leaving 8 bases between the germline ends. CDR3 length: 14 amino acids.